Listed below are T cell receptor beta chains from one sample, sequenced in a study of blood T cell repertoires in COVID-19. Clones were read by immunoSEQ multiplex PCR, and TCRdb kept only the in-frame ones, dropping some. The table includes some 250,000 clones, around 83% detected once. The sequencing input was peripheral blood. Every receptor here comes from a man older than 75 with acute or convalescent COVID-19. The CDR3 runs from the conserved cysteine through the conserved F or W. D genes are given only for firm matches. A clone size is listed for some rows: how often the clone was seen (once, few, many), or a class if it is expanded.

clone size,D gene,V gene,J gene,CDR3 protein,CDR3 DNA
-,TRBD2,TRBV5-6,TRBJ2-1,CASSPGLVNDEQFF,TGTGCCAGCAGCCCGGGACTAGTCAACGATGAGCAGTTCTTC
-,-,TRBV2,TRBJ1-2,CASNQATGSLYGYTF,TGTGCCAGCAACCAAGCTACAGGGTCTCTCTATGGCTACACCTTC
-,TRBD2,TRBV30,TRBJ2-3,CAWTPHILAELGSQYF,TGTGCCTGGACACCTCACATACTAGCGGAATTGGGCTCGCAGTATTTT
once,TRBD1,TRBV6-6,TRBJ2-7,CASSGSGTGGRSYEQYF,TGTGCCAGCAGTGGATCCGGGACAGGGGGCAGGTCCTACGAGCAGTACTTC
-,-,TRBV11-2,TRBJ2-6,CASSLRVLSGANVLTF,TGTGCCAGCAGCTTGCGGGTCCTCTCTGGGGCCAACGTCCTGACTTTC
-,-,TRBV7-7,TRBJ2-5,CASSLRVLGGGRETQYF,TGTGCTAGCAGCTTACGCGTTCTGGGGGGGGGCCGAGAGACCCAGTACTTC
-,-,TRBV2,TRBJ2-1,CASTGFSNEQFF,TGTGCCAGCACAGGTTTTAGCAATGAGCAGTTCTTC
-,-,TRBV7-6,TRBJ2-2,CASSRQASSGNTGELFF,TGTGCCAGCAGCCGCCAGGCGTCCAGCGGGAACACCGGGGAGCTGTTTTTT
-,-,TRBV7-9,TRBJ1-1,CASSLMGLLNTEAFF,TGTGCCAGCAGCTTAATGGGCCTGTTGAACACTGAAGCTTTCTTT
once,-,TRBV7-3,TRBJ2-2,CASSHAEPANTGELFF,TGTGCCAGCAGCCACGCGGAACCAGCGAACACCGGGGAGCTGTTTTTT
few,TRBD1,TRBV28,TRBJ2-7,CASSPGQGYEQYF,TGTGCCAGCAGCCCGGGACAGGGCTACGAGCAGTACTTC
-,-,TRBV11-2,TRBJ2-5,CASSLEGSGTQYF,TGTGCCAGCAGCTTAGAAGGGAGTGGGACCCAGTACTTC
-,TRBD1,TRBV24-1,TRBJ2-3,CATSGTGQGDTQYF,TGTGCCACCAGTGGGACAGGGCAGGGAGATACGCAGTATTTT
-,-,TRBV5-4,TRBJ1-2,CASSLDSQNYGYTF,TGTGCCAGCAGCTTGGACAGTCAAAACTATGGCTACACCTTC
-,TRBD2,TRBV4-1,TRBJ2-7,CASSQDASGSRGYEQYF,TGCGCCAGCAGCCAAGATGCTAGCGGGAGCCGTGGGTACGAGCAGTACTTC
-,-,TRBV6-6,TRBJ2-7,CASSFEGGYEQYF,TGTGCCAGCAGCTTCGAGGGTGGCTACGAGCAGTACTTC
-,-,TRBV21-1,TRBJ2-7,CASSKATGRGPYEQYF,TGTGCCAGCAGCAAAGCGACGGGCAGGGGGCCCTACGAGCAGTACTTC
-,TRBD1,TRBV5-6,TRBJ2-5,CASSLPGTGQETQYF,TGTGCCAGCAGCTTGCCTGGGACAGGTCAAGAGACCCAGTACTTC
-,TRBD1,TRBV6-1,TRBJ2-3,CASSDRQGMGTDTQYF,TGTGCCAGCAGTGATAGACAGGGAATGGGCACAGATACGCAGTATTTT
-,TRBD1,TRBV6-6,TRBJ1-1,CASSQRTGLVGGTEAFF,TGTGCCAGCAGTCAAAGGACAGGGCTCGTCGGTGGCACTGAAGCTTTCTTT
-,-,TRBV6-5,TRBJ1-1,CASSTGSEAFF,TGTGCCAGCAGTACAGGGTCTGAAGCTTTCTTT
-,-,TRBV12-3/TRBV12-4,TRBJ1-6,CASSLGANSPLHF,TGTGCCAGCAGTTTGGGGGCAAATTCACCCCTCCACTTT
-,TRBD2,TRBV29-1,TRBJ2-7,CSVKSGSSTEQYF,TGCAGCGTCAAAAGCGGGAGCTCTACCGAGCAGTACTTC
-,TRBD2,TRBV10-1,TRBJ2-2,CASSEASGTAGELFF,TGCGCCAGCAGTGAGGCTAGCGGGACGGCCGGGGAGCTGTTTTTT
-,TRBD1,TRBV12-3/TRBV12-4,TRBJ1-1,CASRVRQGAEAFF,TGTGCCAGCAGAGTACGACAGGGGGCTGAAGCTTTCTTT
-,TRBD1,TRBV11-1,TRBJ2-2,CASSRSPGGTGELFF,TGTGCCAGCAGCCGATCTCCAGGGGGAACCGGGGAGCTGTTTTTT
-,TRBD2,TRBV6-1,TRBJ2-5,CASSESGLAGGPGQETQYF,TGTGCCAGCAGTGAATCAGGACTAGCGGGAGGGCCGGGGCAAGAGACCCAGTACTTC
-,-,TRBV12-3/TRBV12-4,TRBJ1-2,CASSWGGDYGYTF,TGTGCCAGCAGTTGGGGCGGGGACTATGGCTACACCTTC
-,-,TRBV11-2,TRBJ1-2,CASSFRQYGYTF,TGTGCCAGCAGCTTCCGACAGTATGGCTACACCTTC
-,-,TRBV5-1,TRBJ2-6,CASSLEAGDYSGANVLTF,TGCGCCAGCAGCTTGGAGGCAGGGGATTACTCTGGGGCCAACGTCCTGACTTTC
once,TRBD1,TRBV6-5,TRBJ2-2,CASSPGQGFAGELFF,TGTGCCAGCAGTCCGGGACAGGGATTTGCCGGGGAGCTGTTTTTT
-,-,TRBV5-1,TRBJ2-4,CASSSGDLAKNIQYF,TGCGCCAGCAGCTCAGGGGATCTAGCCAAAAACATTCAGTACTTC
-,-,TRBV28,TRBJ2-5,CATFPPKGGGETQYF,TGTGCCACATTCCCCCCAAAAGGGGGTGGGGAGACCCAGTACTTC
-,TRBD1,TRBV30,TRBJ2-7,CAWSVPGTGVTYEQYF,TGTGCCTGGAGTGTACCCGGGACAGGCGTAACCTACGAGCAGTACTTC
-,TRBD1,TRBV9,TRBJ1-6,CASSYGQGDSPLHF,TGTGCCAGCAGCTACGGACAGGGTGATTCACCCCTCCACTTT
-,-,TRBV28,TRBJ1-6,CASNFIGGDSPLHF,TGTGCCAGCAATTTTATAGGCGGGGACTCACCCCTCCACTTT
once,TRBD1,TRBV29-1,TRBJ1-2,CSVEVSQGGGGYTF,TGCAGCGTTGAAGTTTCGCAGGGGGGTGGTGGCTACACCTTC
once,-,TRBV19,TRBJ1-6,CASSIVVQNYNSPLHF,TGTGCCAGTAGTATTGTTGTACAGAACTATAATTCACCCCTCCACTTT
once,-,TRBV7-8,TRBJ2-1,CASSRASGSGNEQFF,TGTGCCAGCAGCCGAGCCTCAGGTAGTGGGAATGAGCAGTTCTTC
once,-,TRBV27,TRBJ2-2,CASSGELGQNTGELFF,TGTGCCAGCAGTGGGGAACTAGGCCAGAACACCGGGGAGCTGTTTTTT
once,-,TRBV5-1,TRBJ2-3,CASSFQASNTDTQYF,TGCGCCAGCAGCTTTCAGGCGTCTAACACAGATACGCAGTATTTT
-,TRBD2,TRBV5-1,TRBJ2-1,CASSPETSTNEQFF,TGCGCCAGCAGCCCGGAGACTAGCACCAATGAGCAGTTCTTC
-,TRBD2,TRBV6-5,TRBJ2-7,CASSPLLAGAYEQYF,TGTGCCAGCAGTCCCCTACTAGCGGGAGCGTACGAGCAGTACTTC
-,-,TRBV5-1,TRBJ2-2,CASSLGGTGELFF,TGCGCCAGCAGCTTGGGAGGGACTGGGGAGCTGTTTTTT
-,-,TRBV6-1,TRBJ2-7,CASSEHGSHTSFFYEQYF,TGTGCCAGCAGTGAGCATGGCTCGCACACTAGTTTTTTCTACGAGCAGTACTTC
-,TRBD2,TRBV19,TRBJ2-3,CASSPKRGGRYTQYF,TGTGCCAGTAGTCCAAAGCGGGGGGGAAGGTATACGCAGTATTTT
-,TRBD1,TRBV4-1,TRBJ2-5,CASSQDPVGGSKYF,TGCGCCAGCAGCCAAGACCCGGTAGGGGGCTCTAAATACTTC
-,TRBD2,TRBV5-1,TRBJ2-3,CASSLSPSGSGGADTQYF,TGCGCCAGCAGCTTGAGCCCAAGCGGGAGTGGCGGTGCAGATACGCAGTATTTT
-,-,TRBV25-1,TRBJ2-7,CASSESGGYEQYF,TGTGCCAGCAGTGAATCCGGGGGTTACGAGCAGTACTTC
-,-,TRBV3-1/TRBV3-2,TRBJ2-1,CASSRGWDEQFF,TGTGCCAGCAGCCGAGGGTGGGATGAGCAGTTCTTC
-,TRBD2,TRBV2,TRBJ2-5,CASRAGLAVQETQYF,TGTGCCAGCAGGGCGGGACTAGCGGTACAAGAGACCCAGTACTTC
-,TRBD2,TRBV5-1,TRBJ2-7,CASSLGVPGGTYEQYF,TGCGCCAGCAGCTTGGGAGTTCCGGGAGGGACCTACGAGCAGTACTTC